This T cell receptor (beta chain) emerged from a study of beta chain features in type 1 diabetes. General study results and limits: All four CD4+ subsets of Type 1 diabetes patients contained TCRB CDR3s that were moderately but significantly shorter. VDJ junctions in type 1 diabetes patients carried more deletions and fewer insertions.

The isolated RNA, all of it, was reverse transcribed, so expressed TCRB transcripts were what got sequenced. Produced via immunoSEQ multiplex PCR; TCRdb's table is partial and in-frame only. The data contain about 190,000 clones, 7.8% of them singletons. A CD45RO/CCR7/CD25/CD127/CD95/CD27 panel sorted naive, central memory, regulatory and stem cell-like memory CD4+ cells. Worth noting for this clone: What it binds is not known. Other DNA sequences of this sample code for an identical CDR3.

The germline V and J ends were trimmed by 4 bases and 3 bases, with 4 bases remaining between them. The germline gives CDR1 SGHRS, CDR2 YFSETQ. CDR3 length: 11 residues. This TCR was recovered from a woman aged 35 to 49 with type 1 diabetes. The sequenced sample consisted of central memory CD4+ T cells from blood. The chain has TRBV5-1 and TRBJ2-5; D uncertain. CDR3 DNA: TGCGCCAGCAGCCGGGAAGAGACCCAGTACTTC. Protein product: CASSREETQYF. The full variable domain, in which reference TRBV5-1 and TRBJ2-5 provide the parts outside the CDR3, is KAGVTQTPRYLIKTRGQQVTLSCSPISGHRSVSWYQQTPGQGLQFLFEYFSETQRNKGNFPGRFSGRQFSNSRSEMNVSTLELGDSALYLCASSREETQYFGPGTRLLVL.